This T cell receptor (beta chain) stems from a study of blood T cell repertoires in COVID-19. Study-level background: Acute-phase and convalescent COVID-19 samples originated in the United States, Italy and Spain. T cells, B-cell-depleted T cells, or PBMCs supplied cDNA or gDNA.

In the authors' workflow: Cell counts per sample came from amplifying reference gene primers. TCRdb's copy holds only in-frame clones and misses some; the assay was immunoSEQ multiplex PCR. The V and J calls and clone size were taken over from that table, and D and trimming were inferred from the DNA. The sample has around 250,000 clones; roughly 89% are singletons. The CDR3 runs to 15 residues. J lost 3 bases, V lost 6 bases, and 6 bases had no gene match. Germline V CDR1 and CDR2: MNHEY, SVGAGI. Material: peripheral blood. The chain uses TRBV6-5 and TRBJ2-7, with TRBD2 matching over 12 bases. The TCR was taken from a woman in her thirties or forties who had recovered from COVID-19. Written as DNA, the CDR3 is TGTGCCAGCAGCCAGACTAGCGGGGGCCGCTACGAGCAGTACTTC. This gives the protein CASSQTSGGRYEQYF.